This is a list of T cell receptor beta chains from one sample in a study of cytotoxic CD8 clonotypes in ibrutinib-treated CLL. Data came from immunoSEQ multiplex PCR; TCRdb stores just in-frame clones and leaves some out. The table shows tens of thousands of clones, with approximately 62% occurring only once. The source material was PBMCs, sampled after 12 months of ibrutinib treatment. Receptors were obtained from a human donor with chronic lymphocytic leukemia. CDR3s leave out the opening cysteine and the closing phenylalanine or tryptophan. Each record gives: V gene, clone size, J gene, CDR3 protein. Expanded clones get a size class; other rows say once, few or many, or leave the size out.

V: TRBV10-3
size: NA
J: TRBJ2-5
CDR3: AISVLAGGGETQY

V: TRBV27
size: NA
J: TRBJ1-2
CDR3: ASKTGTGGGGYT

V: TRBV28
size: many
J: TRBJ1-2
CDR3: ASSPSYGYT

V: TRBV18
size: NA
J: TRBJ2-5
CDR3: ASSPLRGLAGTNQETQY

V: TRBV10-1
size: NA
J: TRBJ2-6
CDR3: ASSETPRGVLT

V: TRBV5-1
size: NA
J: TRBJ1-5
CDR3: ASSRTGQWDQPQH

V: TRBV7-8
size: NA
J: TRBJ1-2
CDR3: ASSLATADGDYGYT

V: TRBV25-1
size: NA
J: TRBJ2-1
CDR3: ASSGDRIGYNEQF

V: TRBV5-6
size: few
J: TRBJ1-2
CDR3: ASSLPGTGALYGYT

V: TRBV5-1
size: many
J: TRBJ2-6
CDR3: ASSLAPSGANVLT

V: TRBV19
size: few
J: TRBJ1-6
CDR3: ASSIRGLDSPLH

V: TRBV6-5
size: NA
J: TRBJ1-5
CDR3: ASSSTGGNQPQH

V: TRBV5-6
size: few
J: TRBJ2-1
CDR3: ASSLRLNEQF

V: TRBV7-2
size: NA
J: TRBJ1-6
CDR3: ASSLGGLGSPLH

V: TRBV7-2
size: NA
J: TRBJ1-1
CDR3: ASSLPVQPEAF

V: TRBV5-4
size: NA
J: TRBJ2-3
CDR3: ASNGVGDTQY

V: TRBV7-7
size: NA
J: TRBJ2-1
CDR3: ASSLSPTDNEQF

V: TRBV19
size: NA
J: TRBJ1-2
CDR3: ASSPTRGQGRYGYT

V: TRBV27
size: NA
J: TRBJ1-6
CDR3: ASSPWGVNSPLH

V: TRBV11-2
size: NA
J: TRBJ2-7
CDR3: ASSLVGLAGGAAEQY

V: TRBV28
size: once
J: TRBJ1-1
CDR3: ASSSPGQGVKTEAF

V: TRBV28
size: NA
J: TRBJ1-5
CDR3: ASSFPGGSGQPQH

V: TRBV6-5
size: few
J: TRBJ2-5
CDR3: ASSYGDSRKTQY

V: TRBV19
size: once
J: TRBJ2-1
CDR3: ASSPRLAGGGNEQF

V: TRBV7-8
size: NA
J: TRBJ1-3
CDR3: ASSISVTPGNTIY

V: TRBV19
size: NA
J: TRBJ1-5
CDR3: ASSIVTDLNQPQH

V: TRBV20-1
size: few
J: TRBJ2-1
CDR3: SALWHNEQF

V: TRBV29-1
size: many
J: TRBJ1-3
CDR3: SEGGPGNTIY

V: TRBV19
size: few
J: TRBJ1-2
CDR3: ASTIGQGHGYT

V: TRBV28
size: many
J: TRBJ2-3
CDR3: ASSWTGGADTQY

V: TRBV28
size: NA
J: TRBJ1-5
CDR3: ASSLAISNQPQH

V: TRBV27
size: NA
J: TRBJ2-1
CDR3: ASSLDRNNEQF

V: TRBV5-6
size: few
J: TRBJ1-3
CDR3: ASSFTDLIRNTIY

V: TRBV10-3
size: NA
J: TRBJ1-6
CDR3: ASTENNSPLH

V: TRBV21-1
size: NA
J: TRBJ2-7
CDR3: ASSQGRQGSSYEQY

V: TRBV10-2
size: NA
J: TRBJ1-1
CDR3: ASRAERANTEAF

V: TRBV19
size: few
J: TRBJ1-6
CDR3: ASSVGTGLVTLH

V: TRBV9
size: NA
J: TRBJ2-2
CDR3: ASSLGPTGELF

V: TRBV21-1
size: NA
J: TRBJ2-1
CDR3: ASSRVWREPLYNEQF

V: TRBV13
size: NA
J: TRBJ2-3
CDR3: ASSYLMDSRDTQY

V: TRBV18
size: few
J: TRBJ1-5
CDR3: ASSPRRGASNQPQH

V: TRBV5-6
size: few
J: TRBJ1-2
CDR3: ASSLAQHGFYGYT

V: TRBV11-1
size: once
J: TRBJ1-2
CDR3: ASSRTGKNYGYT

V: TRBV5-1
size: NA
J: TRBJ1-5
CDR3: ASTGSNQPQH

V: TRBV2
size: NA
J: TRBJ1-2
CDR3: ASSEGTGNYGYT

V: TRBV28
size: NA
J: TRBJ1-3
CDR3: ASNQFRGTIY

V: TRBV4-1
size: NA
J: TRBJ1-5
CDR3: ASSPGSRDGSNQPQH

V: TRBV5-1
size: NA
J: TRBJ2-3
CDR3: ASSLGLLQTDTQY

V: TRBV4-2
size: NA
J: TRBJ2-7
CDR3: ASSQESGQGTYEQY

V: TRBV7-8
size: NA
J: TRBJ2-2
CDR3: ASSPQTGFSARLF

V: TRBV7-9
size: NA
J: TRBJ1-2
CDR3: ASSLGQGGGYT

V: TRBV6-1
size: few
J: TRBJ2-5
CDR3: ASSDNWETQY